This T cell receptor (beta chain) was sequenced in a study of response to subunit inactivated influenza vaccine. Findings and limits, study-wide: That few new T cells are recruited by each seasonal influenza vaccination was the authors' suggestion.

TCRdb passed the RT-PCR reads through MiXCR, listing each CDR3 protein once. The repertoire holds under 800,000 distinct CDR3 sequences, with 14% as singletons. The sample holds a few counts of this clonotype. Its antigen is not identified. This CDR3 has 17 residues. Looked up from germline, CDR1 is SGHRS and CDR2 is YFSETQ. Trimming cost V 0 bases and J 5 bases; bases outside gene matches: 7. This rearrangement joins TRBV5-1 to TRBJ2-1, with 11 bases identical to TRBD2. The receptor's source is a man aged 45-65 years who received an inactivated influenza vaccine. The sample here was PBMCs from blood, taken around two weeks before vaccination. The CDR3 spells CASSLGGSGGANNEQFF. CDR3 bases: TGCGCCAGCAGCTTGGGCGGTAGCGGGGGGGCGAACAATGAGCAGTTCTTC.